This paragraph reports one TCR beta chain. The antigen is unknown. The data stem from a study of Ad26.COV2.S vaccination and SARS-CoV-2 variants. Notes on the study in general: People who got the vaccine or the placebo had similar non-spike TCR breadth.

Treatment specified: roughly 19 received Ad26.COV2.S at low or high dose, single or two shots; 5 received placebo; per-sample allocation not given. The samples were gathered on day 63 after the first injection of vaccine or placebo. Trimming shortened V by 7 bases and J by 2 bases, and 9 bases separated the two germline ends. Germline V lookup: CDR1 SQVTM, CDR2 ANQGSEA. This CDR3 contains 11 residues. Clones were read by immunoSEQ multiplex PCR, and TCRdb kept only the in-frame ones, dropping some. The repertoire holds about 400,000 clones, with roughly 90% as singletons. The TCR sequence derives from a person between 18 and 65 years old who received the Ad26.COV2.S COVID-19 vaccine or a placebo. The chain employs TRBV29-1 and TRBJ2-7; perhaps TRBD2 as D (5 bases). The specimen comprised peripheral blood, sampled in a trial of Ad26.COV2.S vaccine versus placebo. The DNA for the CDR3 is TGCAGCGGGCAGGAGGCCTACGAGCAGTACTTC. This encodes CSGQEAYEQYF.